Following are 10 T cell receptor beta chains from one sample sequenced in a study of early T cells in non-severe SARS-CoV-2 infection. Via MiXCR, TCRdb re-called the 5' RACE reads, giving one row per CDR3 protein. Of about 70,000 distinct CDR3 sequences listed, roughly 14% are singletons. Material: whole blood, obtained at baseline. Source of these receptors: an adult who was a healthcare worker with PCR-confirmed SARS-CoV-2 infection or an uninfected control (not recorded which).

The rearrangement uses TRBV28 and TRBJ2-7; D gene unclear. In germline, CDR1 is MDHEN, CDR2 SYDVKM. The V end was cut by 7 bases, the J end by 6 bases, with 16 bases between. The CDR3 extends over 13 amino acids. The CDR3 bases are TGTGCCAGCACCATGCCCCCCTTGGGCGAGCAGTACTTC. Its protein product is CASTMPPLGEQYF.

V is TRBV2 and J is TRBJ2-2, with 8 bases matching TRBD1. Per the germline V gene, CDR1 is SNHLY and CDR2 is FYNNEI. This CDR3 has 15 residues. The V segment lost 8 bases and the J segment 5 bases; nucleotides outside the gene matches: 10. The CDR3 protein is CASRAGRGLTGELFF. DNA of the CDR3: TGTGCCAGCCGTGCTGGCAGGGGGCTTACCGGGGAGCTGTTTTTT.

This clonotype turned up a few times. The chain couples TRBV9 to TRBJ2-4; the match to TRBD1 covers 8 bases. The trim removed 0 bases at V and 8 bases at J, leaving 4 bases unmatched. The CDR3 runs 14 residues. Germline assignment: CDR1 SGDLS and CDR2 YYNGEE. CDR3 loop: CASSVENRGDIQYF. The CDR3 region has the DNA TGTGCCAGCAGCGTAGAGAACAGGGGGGACATTCAGTACTTC.

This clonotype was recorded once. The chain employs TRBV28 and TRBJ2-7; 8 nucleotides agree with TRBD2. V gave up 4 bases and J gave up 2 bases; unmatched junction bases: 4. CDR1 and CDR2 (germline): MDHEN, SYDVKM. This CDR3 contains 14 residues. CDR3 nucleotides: TGTGCCAGCAGTTCACCGGGACTAGCCTACGAGCAGTACTTC. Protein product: CASSSPGLAYEQYF.

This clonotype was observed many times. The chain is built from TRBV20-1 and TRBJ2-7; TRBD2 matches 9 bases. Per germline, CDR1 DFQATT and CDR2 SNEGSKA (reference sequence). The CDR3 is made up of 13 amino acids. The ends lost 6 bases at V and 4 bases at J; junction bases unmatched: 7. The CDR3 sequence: CSALALAGYEQYF. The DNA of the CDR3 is TGCAGTGCCCTTGCTCTAGCGGGATACGAGCAGTACTTC.

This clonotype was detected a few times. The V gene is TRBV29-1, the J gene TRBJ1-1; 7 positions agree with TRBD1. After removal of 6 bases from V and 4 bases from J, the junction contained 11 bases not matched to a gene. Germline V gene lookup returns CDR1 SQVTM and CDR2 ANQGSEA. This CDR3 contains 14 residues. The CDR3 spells CSVAPTGESTEAFF. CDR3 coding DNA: TGCAGCGTCGCTCCAACAGGGGAAAGCACTGAAGCTTTCTTT.

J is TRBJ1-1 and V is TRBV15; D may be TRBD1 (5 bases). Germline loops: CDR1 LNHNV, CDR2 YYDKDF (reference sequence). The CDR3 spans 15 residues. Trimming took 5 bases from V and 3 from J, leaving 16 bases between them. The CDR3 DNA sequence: TGTGCCACCAGCCGGGACGTTGGAGGGTACACTGAAGCTTTCTTT. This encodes CATSRDVGGYTEAFF.

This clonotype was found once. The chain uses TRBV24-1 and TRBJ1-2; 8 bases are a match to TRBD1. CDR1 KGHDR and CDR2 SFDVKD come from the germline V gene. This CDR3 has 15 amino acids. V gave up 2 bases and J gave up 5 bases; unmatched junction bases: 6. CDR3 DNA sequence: TGTGCCACCAGTGATTCGGGACAGGCTCGGTATGGCTACACCTTC. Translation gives CATSDSGQARYGYTF.

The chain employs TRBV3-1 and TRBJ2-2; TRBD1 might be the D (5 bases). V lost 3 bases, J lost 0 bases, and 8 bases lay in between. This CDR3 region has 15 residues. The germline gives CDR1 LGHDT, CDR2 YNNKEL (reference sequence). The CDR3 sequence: CASSHQDTNTGELFF. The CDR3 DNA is TGTGCCAGCAGCCATCAGGACACGAACACCGGGGAGCTGTTTTTT.

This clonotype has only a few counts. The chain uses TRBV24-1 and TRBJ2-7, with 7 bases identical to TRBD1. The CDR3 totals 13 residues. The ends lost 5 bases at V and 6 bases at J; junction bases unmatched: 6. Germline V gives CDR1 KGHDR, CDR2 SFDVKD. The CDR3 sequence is CATSVSGGSEQYF. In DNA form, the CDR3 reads TGTGCCACCAGTGTCTCAGGGGGTAGCGAGCAGTACTTC.